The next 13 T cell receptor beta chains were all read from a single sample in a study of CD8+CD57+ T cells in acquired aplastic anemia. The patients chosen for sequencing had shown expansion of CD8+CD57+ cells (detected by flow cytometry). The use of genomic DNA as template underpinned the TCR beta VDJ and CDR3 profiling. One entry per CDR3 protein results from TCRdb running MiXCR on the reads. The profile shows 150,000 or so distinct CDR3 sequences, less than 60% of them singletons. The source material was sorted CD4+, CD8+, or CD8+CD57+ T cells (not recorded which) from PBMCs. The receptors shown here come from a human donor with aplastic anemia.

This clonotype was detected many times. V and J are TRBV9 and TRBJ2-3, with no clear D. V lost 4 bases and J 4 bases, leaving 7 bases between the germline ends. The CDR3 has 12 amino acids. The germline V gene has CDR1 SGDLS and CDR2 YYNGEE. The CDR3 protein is CASSNEADTQYF. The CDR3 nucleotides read TGTGCCAGCAGCAACGAGGCAGATACGCAGTATTTT.

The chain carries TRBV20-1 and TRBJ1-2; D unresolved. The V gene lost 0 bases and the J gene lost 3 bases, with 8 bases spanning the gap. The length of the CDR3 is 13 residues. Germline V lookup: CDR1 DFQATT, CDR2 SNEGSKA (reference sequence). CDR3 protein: CSARDGRYYGYTF. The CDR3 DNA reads TGCAGTGCTAGAGATGGCAGATACTATGGCTACACCTTC.

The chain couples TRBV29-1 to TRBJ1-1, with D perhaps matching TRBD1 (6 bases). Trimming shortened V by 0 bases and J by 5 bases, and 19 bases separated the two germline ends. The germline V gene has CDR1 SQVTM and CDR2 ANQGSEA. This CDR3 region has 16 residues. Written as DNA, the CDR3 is TGCAGCGTTGAAGATGGGGGGGCGACACCCTTGACTGAAGCTTTCTTT. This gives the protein CSVEDGGATPLTEAFF.

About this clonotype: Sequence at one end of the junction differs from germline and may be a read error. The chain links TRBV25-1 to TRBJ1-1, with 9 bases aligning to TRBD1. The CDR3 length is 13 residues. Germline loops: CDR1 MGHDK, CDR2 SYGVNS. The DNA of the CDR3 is TGTGCCTGCAGCCCAACAGGGGGCATGAGGTCTTTCTTT. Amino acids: CACSPTGGMRSFF.

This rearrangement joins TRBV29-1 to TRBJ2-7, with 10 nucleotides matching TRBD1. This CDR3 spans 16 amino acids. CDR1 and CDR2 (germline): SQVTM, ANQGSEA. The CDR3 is CRPHIAPGQGTYEQYF. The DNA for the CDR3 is TGCAGACCCCATATCGCCCCGGGACAGGGGACCTACGAGCAGTACTTC.

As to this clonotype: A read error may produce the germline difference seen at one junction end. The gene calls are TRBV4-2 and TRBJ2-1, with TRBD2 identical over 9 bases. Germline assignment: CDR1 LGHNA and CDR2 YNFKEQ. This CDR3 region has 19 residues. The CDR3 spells CASSPGVAGAQSSYNGQFF. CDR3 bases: TGTGCCAGCAGCCCCGGGGTAGCGGGAGCTCAAAGCTCCTACAATGGGCAGTTCTTC.

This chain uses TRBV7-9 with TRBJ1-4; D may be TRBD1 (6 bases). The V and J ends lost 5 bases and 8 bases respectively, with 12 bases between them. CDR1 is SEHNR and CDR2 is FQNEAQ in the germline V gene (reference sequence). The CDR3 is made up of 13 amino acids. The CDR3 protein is CASSRVTGEKLFF. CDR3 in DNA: TGTGCCAGCAGCAGGGTAACAGGGGAAAAACTGTTTTTT.

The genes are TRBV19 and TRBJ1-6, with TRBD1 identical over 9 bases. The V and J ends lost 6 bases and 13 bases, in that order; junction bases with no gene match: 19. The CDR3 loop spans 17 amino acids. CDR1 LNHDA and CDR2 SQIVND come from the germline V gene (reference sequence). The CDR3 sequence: CASSITGGQMNWGPLHF. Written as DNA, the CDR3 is TGTGCCAGTAGCATCACAGGGGGCCAGATGAACTGGGGCCCCCTCCACTTT.

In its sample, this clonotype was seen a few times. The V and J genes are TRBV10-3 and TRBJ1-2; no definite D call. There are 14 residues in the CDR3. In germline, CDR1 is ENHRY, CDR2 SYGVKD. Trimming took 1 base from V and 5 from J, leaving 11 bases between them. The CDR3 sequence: CAISEYQDGYGYTF. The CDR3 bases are TGTGCCATCAGTGAGTACCAGGACGGGTATGGCTACACCTTC.

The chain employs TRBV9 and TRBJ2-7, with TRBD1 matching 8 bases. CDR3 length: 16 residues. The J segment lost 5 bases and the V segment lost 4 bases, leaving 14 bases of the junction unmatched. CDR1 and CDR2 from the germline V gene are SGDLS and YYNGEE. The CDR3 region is CASSSPRGQGANEQYF. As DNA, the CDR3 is TGTGCCAGCAGCTCACCCCGGGGTCAGGGGGCCAACGAGCAGTACTTC.

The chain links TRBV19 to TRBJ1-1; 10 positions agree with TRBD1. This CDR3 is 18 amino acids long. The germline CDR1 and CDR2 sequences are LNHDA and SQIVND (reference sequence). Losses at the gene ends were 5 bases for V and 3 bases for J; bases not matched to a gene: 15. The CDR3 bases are TGTGCCAGTAGTCAGGCCGGACAGGGGGACAATTGGTACACTGAAGCTTTCTTT. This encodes CASSQAGQGDNWYTEAFF.

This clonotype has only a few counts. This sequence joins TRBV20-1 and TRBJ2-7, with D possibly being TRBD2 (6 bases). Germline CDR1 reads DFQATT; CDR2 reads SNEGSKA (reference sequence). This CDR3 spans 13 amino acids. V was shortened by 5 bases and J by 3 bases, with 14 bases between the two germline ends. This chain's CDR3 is CSACEVAVYEQYF. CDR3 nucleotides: TGCAGTGCTTGCGAGGTAGCGGTCTACGAGCAGTACTTC.

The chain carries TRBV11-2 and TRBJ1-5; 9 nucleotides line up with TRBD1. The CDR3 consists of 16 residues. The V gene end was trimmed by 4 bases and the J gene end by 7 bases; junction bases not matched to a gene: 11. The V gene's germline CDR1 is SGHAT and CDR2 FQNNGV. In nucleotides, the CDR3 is TGTGCCAGCAGCTCTCGAGCGGGACAGGGTGGGCAGCCCCAGCATTTT. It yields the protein CASSSRAGQGGQPQHF.